Each of the 27 T cell receptor beta chains below was sequenced from the same sample in a study of blood T cell repertoires in COVID-19. TCRdb keeps only in-frame clones here, not all; method: immunoSEQ multiplex PCR. The sample lists some 100,000 clones, about 90% occurring once. Sample: peripheral blood. The source of these receptors is a woman aged 70-85 years with acute or convalescent COVID-19.

V usage is TRBV28 and J usage is TRBJ1-5; D not resolved. This CDR3 has 14 residues. Germline V CDR1 and CDR2: MDHEN, SYDVKM. V lost 2 bases to trimming and J lost 2 bases, with 7 bases between them. Written as DNA, the CDR3 is TGTGCCAGCAGTTTAACAGCGGGCAATCAGCCCCAGCATTTT. Its protein is CASSLTAGNQPQHF.

V and J are TRBV6-5 and TRBJ2-2, with TRBD1 identical over 8 bases. Germline V gene data show CDR1 as MNHEY and CDR2 as SVGAGI. V shed 6 bases and J 3 bases; nucleotides not matched to a gene: 6. CDR3 length equals 15 residues. CDR3 sequence: CASRGQVLDTGELFF. Here the CDR3 DNA reads TGTGCCAGCAGGGGACAGGTGTTGGACACCGGGGAGCTGTTTTTT.

This chain joins TRBV30 and TRBJ2-1; 14 bases are a match to TRBD2. Germline CDR1 is GTSNPN and CDR2 is SVGIG (reference sequence). The J segment lost 16 bases and the V segment lost 0 bases, leaving 8 bases of the junction unmatched. The CDR3 length is 14 residues. This CDR3 is CAWSVGLAGDVSFF. Here the CDR3 DNA reads TGTGCCTGGAGTGTGGGACTAGCGGGGGACGTCTCTTTCTTC.

The chain has TRBV24-1 and TRBJ1-3; TRBD1 might be the D (5 bases). The V gene's germline CDR1 is KGHDR and CDR2 SFDVKD. V gave up 4 bases and J gave up 4 bases, with 10 bases separating them. The CDR3 covers 14 residues. As DNA, the CDR3 is TGTGCCACCAGTGACCCCGCAGGGGGAAACACCATATATTTT. Translated, it gives CATSDPAGGNTIYF.

The V call is TRBV14, the J call TRBJ2-5; 10 bases are shared with TRBD2. Losses at the gene ends were 1 base for V and 5 bases for J; bases not matched to a gene: 4. The CDR3 is 15 residues long. Germline V gene sequence: CDR1 SGHDN, CDR2 FVKESK. The CDR3 spells CASSQVGLAQETQYF. CDR3 in DNA: TGTGCCAGCAGCCAAGTGGGACTAGCGCAGGAGACCCAGTACTTC. Drawing the rest from reference TRBV14 and TRBJ2-5, the complete variable domain is EAGVTQFPSHSVIEKGQTVTLRCDPISGHDNLYWYRRVMGKEIKFLLHFVKESKQDESGMPNNRFLAERTGGTYSTLKVQPAELEDSGVYFCASSQVGLAQETQYFGPGTRLLVL.

The CDR3 DNA follows: TGCGCCAGCAGTGACGGGGACAGGGCGTCCTACGAGCAGTACTTC. It specifies CASSDGDRASYEQYF. The J gene is TRBJ2-7, the V gene TRBV10-2, with 9 bases matching TRBD1. The trim removed 3 bases at V and 1 base at J, leaving 4 bases unmatched. The CDR3 runs to 15 residues. Germline CDR1 and CDR2: WSHSY and SAAADI.

The CDR3 coding sequence is TGTGCCAGCAGCTTGGCGGTACGGGGAAATGAAAAACTGTTTTTT. This gives the protein CASSLAVRGNEKLFF. The chain is built from TRBV5-6 and TRBJ1-4, with no clear D. CDR1 is SGHDT and CDR2 is YYEEEE in the germline V gene. This CDR3 has 15 residues. V was cut by 0 bases and J by 5 bases, with 11 bases left in between.

V gene TRBV12-5 combines with J gene TRBJ1-3; D not resolved. This CDR3 spans 16 amino acids. V dropped 4 bases and J dropped 2 bases, with 15 bases sitting between them. Germline CDR1 reads LGHNT; CDR2 reads FRNRAP. CDR3 sequence (DNA): TGTGCTAGTGGTTCCCCAACAGTCCAACCTGGAAACACCATATATTTT. Encoded protein: CASGSPTVQPGNTIYF.

The genes are TRBV27 and TRBJ1-4; 8 bases are shared with TRBD1. After removal of 5 bases from V and 5 bases from J, the junction contained 7 bases not matched to a gene. The germline gives CDR1 MNHEY, CDR2 SMNVEV (reference sequence). The CDR3 is made up of 15 amino acids. CDR3 loop: CASSINRGWNEKLFF. CDR3 nucleotide sequence: TGTGCCAGCAGTATAAACAGGGGGTGGAATGAAAAACTGTTTTTT.

This chain links TRBV28 with TRBJ1-5; D might be TRBD1 (5 bases). CDR1 is MDHEN, CDR2 SYDVKM, per germline. The CDR3 runs to 16 residues. V dropped 6 bases and J dropped 4 bases, with 19 bases sitting between them. CDR3 loop: CASRLGGEGRNQPQHF. The CDR3 bases are TGTGCCAGCAGATTGGGGGGTGAAGGGAGGAATCAGCCCCAGCATTTT.

This chain links TRBV11-2 with TRBJ2-7; no reliable D call. V lost 1 base, J lost 4 bases, and 14 bases lay in between. CDR1 is SGHAT, CDR2 FQNNGV, per germline. The CDR3 contains 15 residues. CDR3 residues: CASSLGGARRYEQYF. The CDR3 nucleotides read TGTGCCAGCAGCTTAGGCGGAGCTAGGCGTTACGAGCAGTACTTC.

About this clone itself: An end of the junction does not agree with germline; a read error may underlie this. The chain recombines TRBV7-7 with TRBJ1-3; D not resolved. The CDR3 runs 15 residues. Germline V gene sequence: CDR1 SSHAT, CDR2 FNYEAQ (reference sequence). The CDR3 sequence: CASSFKEAPGNTIYF. The CDR3 DNA reads as TGTGCTAGCAGCTTTAAGGAGGCCCCTGGAAACACCATATATTTT. Drawing the rest from reference TRBV7-7 and TRBJ1-3, the complete variable domain is GAGVSQSPRYKVTKRGQDVTLRCDPISSHATLYWYQQALGQGPEFLTYFNYEAQPDKSGLPSDRFSAERPEGSISTLTIQRTEQRDSAMYRCASSFKEAPGNTIYFGEGSWLTVV.

Points on this clone: One junction end disagrees with the germline gene, perhaps due to a read error. This chain links TRBV3-1 (or the pseudogene TRBV3-2) with TRBJ2-1, with 8 bases aligning to TRBD1. Germline CDR1 is LGHDT and CDR2 is YNNKEL (reference sequence). The CDR3 has 12 residues. CDR3 nucleotide sequence: TGTGCCAGCAGCTCCAAGGGCGCAGGGGGCATCTTC. Translated: CASSSKGAGGIF.

The V gene is TRBV13, the J gene TRBJ2-5, with unresolved D. The germline V and J ends were trimmed by 3 bases and 5 bases, with 7 bases remaining between them. Germline V gene data show CDR1 as PRHDT and CDR2 as FYEKMQ (reference sequence). The CDR3 runs 12 residues. The CDR3 nucleotides are TGTGCCAGCAGCTTGCACCGGGAGACCCAGTACTTC. Encoded protein: CASSLHRETQYF.

The genes are TRBV27 and TRBJ1-5, with D perhaps TRBD1 (5 bases). Germline CDR1 MNHEY, CDR2 SMNVEV (reference sequence). The CDR3 has 13 amino acids. The V end was cut by 8 bases, the J end by 9 bases, with 17 bases between. The CDR3 DNA reads TGTGCCAGCTCACTATCCGGGGGAGGGCCCCAGCATTTT. Its translation: CASSLSGGGPQHF.

The CDR3 is CASSQVPGQRANYGYTF. As DNA, the CDR3 is TGCGCCAGCAGCCAAGTCCCGGGACAGAGAGCTAACTATGGCTACACCTTC. The V gene is TRBV4-1, the J gene TRBJ1-2, with TRBD1 identical over 7 bases. The junction had 8 bases not matched to a gene; V was cut back by 1 base and J by 0 bases. CDR3 length: 17 amino acids. Germline loops: CDR1 MGHRA, CDR2 YSYEKL.

This clone was observed a single time. The rearrangement uses TRBV4-1 and TRBJ1-2, with 9 bases that match TRBD1. Germline trimming cut 0 bases from V and 3 bases from J; bases unmatched to any gene: 2. Per germline, CDR1 MGHRA and CDR2 YSYEKL. This CDR3 has 15 residues. For the CDR3, the DNA is TGCGCCAGCAGCCAAGAGGGACAGGGCTACTATGGCTACACCTTC. This encodes CASSQEGQGYYGYTF.

This clone was counted a single time. The rearrangement uses TRBV29-1 and TRBJ2-1, with D maybe TRBD2 (5 bases). Germline V gives CDR1 SQVTM, CDR2 ANQGSEA. This CDR3 region has 13 residues. Trimming shortened V by 7 bases and J by 8 bases, and 18 bases separated the two germline ends. CDR3 protein: CSAHRDERDEQFF. CDR3 sequence (DNA): TGCAGCGCCCACCGAGACGAGAGGGATGAGCAGTTCTTC.

Concerning this clone: A junction boundary mismatches the germline segment, possibly from a read error. The rearrangement links TRBV18 to TRBJ1-4; a weak D match, TRBD1 (6 bases). The CDR3 totals 16 residues. Germline CDR1 reads KGHSH; CDR2 reads LQKENI. The CDR3 DNA is TGTGCCAGCTCGCCACCGGGGGCCGGGTCTAATGAAAAACTGTTTTTT. Protein sequence: CASSPPGAGSNEKLFF.

The chain carries TRBV9 and TRBJ2-3; D uncertain. Trimming stripped 4 bases from V and 0 bases from J, with 9 bases between. In germline, CDR1 is SGDLS, CDR2 YYNGEE. The length of the CDR3 is 14 residues. This CDR3 reads CASSRSGSTDTQYF. The CDR3 DNA follows: TGTGCCAGCAGCCGGAGTGGGAGCACAGATACGCAGTATTTT.

A few counts support this clone. J is TRBJ1-2 and V is TRBV2, with no clear D. This CDR3 comprises 13 residues. Germline V gene lookup returns CDR1 SNHLY and CDR2 FYNNEI. The V end was cut by 1 base, the J end by 6 bases, with 9 bases between. CDR3 residues: CASSEVVINGYTF. For the CDR3, the DNA is TGTGCCAGCAGTGAAGTAGTGATTAATGGCTACACCTTC. Combining the CDR3 with reference TRBV2 and TRBJ1-2 gives the whole variable domain EPEVTQTPSHQVTQMGQEVILRCVPISNHLYFYWYRQILGQKVEFLVSFYNNEISEKSEIFDDQFSVERPDGSNFTLKIRSTKLEDSAMYFCASSEVVINGYTFGSGTRLTVV.

The rearrangement joins TRBV7-3 to TRBJ2-2, with 7 bases lining up with TRBD2. Germline V gene lookup returns CDR1 SGHTA and CDR2 FQGTGA. Germline trimming cut 4 bases from V and 1 base from J; bases unmatched to any gene: 6. This CDR3 region has 16 residues. The CDR3 nucleotides are TGTGCCAGCAGCTCCCAACTAGCGATGAACACCGGGGAGCTGTTTTTT. The encoded protein is CASSSQLAMNTGELFF.

This clone appeared once. This chain uses TRBV3-1 (or the pseudogene TRBV3-2) with TRBJ2-6, with D possibly TRBD1 on 5 matching bases. The germline V and J ends were trimmed by 2 bases and 16 bases, with 15 bases remaining between them. CDR1 is LGHDT, CDR2 YNNKEL, per germline (reference sequence). This CDR3 is 13 amino acids long. CDR3 sequence reads: CASSQKDSGWLTF. The CDR3 coding sequence is TGTGCCAGCAGCCAAAAAGACAGTGGGTGGCTGACTTTC.

The chain uses TRBV12-3 or TRBV12-4 and TRBJ2-5; D call uncertain. With 1 base removed from V and 2 bases from J, the gap between germline ends came to 5 bases. The CDR3 has 13 amino acids. The CDR3 DNA sequence: TGTGCCAGCAGTTTAGTGCTACAAGAGACCCAGTACTTC. Protein product: CASSLVLQETQYF.

V usage is TRBV9 and J usage is TRBJ2-7; possible D gene TRBD2, 5 bases. From germline, CDR1 is SGDLS and CDR2 YYNGEE. The germline V and J ends were trimmed by 4 bases and 3 bases, with 11 bases remaining between them. The CDR3 has 13 residues. The CDR3: CASSPLGFYEQYF. DNA of the CDR3: TGTGCCAGCAGCCCACTAGGATTCTACGAGCAGTACTTC.

The genes are TRBV4-2 and TRBJ2-3; 7 bases match TRBD2. There are 15 residues in the CDR3. The germline V gene has CDR1 LGHNA and CDR2 YNFKEQ. Trimming at V came to 4 bases and at J to 8 bases, leaving 12 bases not matched to a gene. The CDR3 coding sequence is TGTGCCAGCAGCCGCCCGGAGGGAGGGGAAACTACGCAGTATTTT. Its translation: CASSRPEGGETTQYF.

This chain joins TRBV6-4 and TRBJ1-2, with 9 positions matching TRBD1. The CDR3 extends over 14 amino acids. Germline V lookup: CDR1 MRHNA, CDR2 SNTAGT. V lost 6 bases to trimming and J lost 3 bases; unmatched junction nucleotides: 5. The CDR3 DNA follows: TGTGCCAGCAGACCGGGACAGGGACACTATGGCTACACCTTC. Its protein product is CASRPGQGHYGYTF.